The 3 T cell receptor beta chains below come from one sample, sequenced in a study of T cells in Graves' hyperthyroidism and ophthalmopathy. The TCR beta CDR3 regions underwent amplification using RNA transcripts as the source. First-round RT-PCR of the TCR CDR3 relied on the HTBI primer set. Each CDR3 protein is one row after TCRdb ran MiXCR on the multiplex PCR reads. The sample holds more than 650,000 distinct CDR3 sequences, around 13% seen once. The source material was blood. The receptors were gathered from a woman between 18 and 29 years old with Graves' hyperthyroidism.

This clonotype was counted at least ten times. J is TRBJ1-6 and V is TRBV7-2, with D perhaps matching TRBD1 (5 bases). The CDR3 is made up of 14 amino acids. Trimming shortened V by 5 bases and J by 8 bases, and 13 bases separated the two germline ends. Germline V gene sequence: CDR1 SGHTA, CDR2 FQGNSA. As DNA, the CDR3 is TGTGCCAGCAGCGGGGCCGGGGACGATTCACCCCTCCACTTT. This sequence encodes CASSGAGDDSPLHF.

This clonotype has at least ten counts. V usage is TRBV27 and J usage is TRBJ2-1; 8 bases fit TRBD1. The CDR3 runs to 16 residues. In germline, CDR1 is MNHEY, CDR2 SMNVEV (reference sequence). After removal of 3 bases from V and 4 bases from J, the junction contained 8 bases not matched to a gene. The CDR3 region has the DNA TGTGCCAGCAGTTTGTCCAGGGGGCGAGATTACAATGAGCAGTTCTTC. This encodes CASSLSRGRDYNEQFF.

This clonotype was seen at least ten times. The V call is TRBV5-1, the J call TRBJ2-2, with D hard to call. Trimming removed 4 bases at V and 9 bases at J, with 10 bases between. This CDR3 has 12 residues. Germline lookup yields CDR1 SGHRS and CDR2 YFSETQ. This CDR3 is CASSIRQRELFF. The CDR3 DNA sequence: TGCGCCAGCAGCATCCGACAACGGGAGCTGTTTTTT. Full variable domain (outside the CDR3, taken from reference TRBV5-1 and TRBJ2-2): KAGVTQTPRYLIKTRGQQVTLSCSPISGHRSVSWYQQTPGQGLQFLFEYFSETQRNKGNFPGRFSGRQFSNSRSEMNVSTLELGDSALYLCASSIRQRELFFGEGSRLTVL.